The 11 T cell receptor beta chains in this list originate from one sample, sequenced in a study of T-cell memory formation after mild COVID-19. One entry per CDR3 protein, called by TCRdb with MiXCR from the 5' RACE reads. The data hold 250,000 to 300,000 distinct CDR3 sequences, with roughly 8% observed a single time. Sequencing input: PBMCs or a T cell subset sorted from them (not recorded which). Receptor source: a man aged 18 to 35 who had mild COVID-19 (a few samples of this study predate the infection). Cell type and time point are not known.

V is TRBV7-2 and J is TRBJ2-5; D might be TRBD2 (5 bases). The V gene lost 1 base and the J gene lost 4 bases, with 13 bases spanning the gap. This CDR3 is 15 amino acids long. From germline, CDR1 is SGHTA and CDR2 FQGNSA. The CDR3 protein is CASSLEAWAGETQYF. The CDR3 DNA sequence: TGTGCCAGCAGCTTAGAGGCCTGGGCGGGAGAGACCCAGTACTTC.

The V and J genes are TRBV7-2 and TRBJ2-2, with D tentatively TRBD2 (6 bases). The CDR3 spans 18 residues. V was pared by 2 bases and J by 6 bases, with 22 bases between. Germline-derived CDR1 and CDR2 are SGHTA and FQGNSA. The CDR3 bases are TGTGCCAGCAGCTTATCTTTATGGAGGGGCGTTCAACCCGGGGAGCTGTTTTTT. Amino acids: CASSLSLWRGVQPGELFF.

This clonotype occurred many times. The chain combines TRBV7-2 with TRBJ2-2; D uncertain. Trimming left V 2 bases short and J 2 bases short, with 9 bases between. Germline V gene data show CDR1 as SGHTA and CDR2 as FQGNSA. The CDR3 has 15 residues. Here the CDR3 DNA reads TGTGCCAGCAGCTTAAGGCCAGTAAACACCGGGGAGCTGTTTTTT. Translated: CASSLRPVNTGELFF.

This clonotype came up a few times. The genes are TRBV9 and TRBJ1-4; D remains ambiguous. The CDR3 runs 13 residues. Germline V gene lookup returns CDR1 SGDLS and CDR2 YYNGEE. The V end was cut by 3 bases, the J end by 8 bases, with 11 bases between. CDR3 amino acids: CASSALGGEKLFF. CDR3 in DNA: TGTGCCAGCAGCGCATTGGGTGGAGAAAAACTGTTTTTT.

The chain employs TRBV10-2 and TRBJ1-5; 11 positions agree with TRBD1. V shed 6 bases, J shed 5 bases, and the junction held 6 bases outside the gene matches. This CDR3 has 15 residues. Looked up from germline, CDR1 is WSHSY and CDR2 is SAAADI. The CDR3 DNA is TGCGCCAGCAGACCGGGACAGGGGGACTATCAGCCCCAGCATTTT. It codes for CASRPGQGDYQPQHF.

Remarks on this clonotype: A much larger clone sits a single nucleotide away, making a read error possible. The V call is TRBV7-2, the J call TRBJ1-1, with D hard to call. The germline V and J ends were trimmed by 5 bases and 4 bases, with 20 bases remaining between them. The CDR3 spans 16 residues. Per germline, CDR1 SGHTA and CDR2 FQGNSA. The CDR3 is CASSLRPLACGTEAFF. The CDR3 bases are TGTGCCAGCAGCCTCCGACCCTTGGCATGTGGCACTGAAGCTTTCTTT.

The chain has TRBV9 and TRBJ2-1; 9 nucleotides align to TRBD2. Germline V gives CDR1 SGDLS, CDR2 YYNGEE. The CDR3 consists of 15 residues. V was pared by 1 base and J by 7 bases, with 6 bases of the junction left unmatched. CDR3 in amino acids: CASSVTAGGPNEQFF. In DNA form, the CDR3 reads TGTGCCAGCAGCGTAACAGCGGGGGGTCCTAATGAGCAGTTCTTC.

The J gene is TRBJ2-5, the V gene TRBV5-5, with 8 nucleotides matching TRBD1. The V segment lost 7 bases and the J segment 5 bases; nucleotides outside the gene matches: 13. The CDR3 contains 15 residues. Germline V gene sequence: CDR1 SGHKS, CDR2 YYEKEE (reference sequence). For the CDR3, the DNA is TGTGCCAGCCGCCCCGAGCAGGGGGCAGGGGAGACCCAGTACTTC. This codes for CASRPEQGAGETQYF.

The sample holds many counts of this clonotype. The CDR3 here is CASSPDGGTGDTEAFF. The CDR3 nucleotides read TGTGCCAGCAGCCCCGACGGGGGCACAGGGGACACTGAAGCTTTCTTT. The genes are TRBV5-6 and TRBJ1-1; 7 bases align to TRBD1. V lost 4 bases and J lost 3; bases outside the gene matches: 12. The CDR3 totals 16 residues. Germline loops: CDR1 SGHDT, CDR2 YYEEEE.

In this sample, this clonotype turned up a few times. This chain joins TRBV10-2 and TRBJ2-7, with TRBD2 matching over 7 bases. Unmatched junction bases numbered 30, after V lost 2 bases and J lost 2 bases. Germline loops: CDR1 WSHSY, CDR2 SAAADI. The CDR3 consists of 23 residues. In nucleotides, the CDR3 is TGCGCCAGCAGTGAGGGGTGGGGGACGGAGTTATCGAGAGCGGGGAAATCCCCCTACGAGCAGTACTTC. Its translation is CASSEGWGTELSRAGKSPYEQYF.

In this sample, this clonotype turned up once. At one end, the junction sequence differs from germline, possibly due to a read error. The rearrangement uses TRBV7-6 and TRBJ1-1; 7 bases are shared with TRBD1. CDR1 SGHVS and CDR2 FNYEAQ come from the germline V gene. This CDR3 region has 14 residues. The CDR3 reads CASCFGGGLTEAFF. The CDR3 region has the DNA TGTGCCAGCTGCTTTGGAGGGGGCCTTACTGAAGCTTTCTTT.